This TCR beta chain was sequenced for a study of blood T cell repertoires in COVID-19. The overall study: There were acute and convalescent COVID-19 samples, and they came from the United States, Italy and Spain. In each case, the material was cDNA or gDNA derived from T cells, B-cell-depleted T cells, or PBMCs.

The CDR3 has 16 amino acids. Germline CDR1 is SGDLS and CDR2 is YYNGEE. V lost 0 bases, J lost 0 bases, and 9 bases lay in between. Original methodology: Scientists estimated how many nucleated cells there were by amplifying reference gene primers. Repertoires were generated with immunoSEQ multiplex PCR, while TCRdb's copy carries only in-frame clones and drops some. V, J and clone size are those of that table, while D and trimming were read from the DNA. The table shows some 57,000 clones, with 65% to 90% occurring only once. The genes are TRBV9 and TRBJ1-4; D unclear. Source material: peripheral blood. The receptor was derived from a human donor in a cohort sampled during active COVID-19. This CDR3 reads CASSVGTGATNEKLFF. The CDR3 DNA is TGTGCCAGCAGCGTAGGGACTGGCGCAACTAATGAAAAACTGTTTTTT.